The clone carrying this TCR beta chain occurred once. Original data processing: It was from reference gene primer amplification that nucleated cell counts were estimated. Using immunoSEQ multiplex PCR, the repertoire was profiled, and TCRdb retains in-frame clones only, with some absent. V, J and clone size derive from that table, while D and trimming were established from the DNA sequence. This repertoire shows 300,000 to 450,000 clones, about 85% found once; its top ten account for about 3.6%. This record belongs to a study of blood T cell repertoires in COVID-19. Study context: The United States, Italy and Spain supplied acute and convalescent COVID-19 samples. T cells, B-cell-depleted T cells, or PBMCs supplied cDNA or gDNA.

The sample comprised peripheral blood. The clonotype was recovered from a woman aged 18-35 years with acute or convalescent COVID-19.

The CDR3 DNA sequence: TGTGCCAGCCCGCCACCAGGGAACATGAACACTGAAGCTTTCTTT. It is translated as CASPPPGNMNTEAFF. This sequence joins TRBV28 and TRBJ1-1; tentative D call: TRBD1 (5 bases). Trimming shortened V by 8 bases and J by 0 bases, and 16 bases separated the two germline ends. The germline CDR1 and CDR2 sequences are MDHEN and SYDVKM. The CDR3 covers 15 residues. The complete variable domain, with remaining parts taken from reference TRBV28 and TRBJ1-1, reads DVKVTQSSRYLVKRTGEKVFLECVQDMDHENMFWYRQDPGLGLRLIYFSYDVKMKEKGDIPEGYSVSREKKERFSLILESASTNQTSMYLCASPPPGNMNTEAFFGQGTRLTVV.